This entry describes one TCR beta chain. The antigen remains undetermined. The data are from a study of chemoradiotherapy in HPV16-positive cancers. About the research overall: Candidate HPV-specific clones and shared TCR motifs came from a couple of HPV16-positive patients. Findings and caveats of the study: During treatment, candidate HPV-specific clones and E7-related motifs expanded in tumor. HPV-responsive T-cell expansion during chemoradiotherapy was linked to improved recurrence-free survival in HPV16-positive patients.

V lost 2 bases and J 6 bases, leaving 17 bases between the germline ends. The CDR3 is 16 residues long. Germline V gene lookup returns CDR1 MGHRA and CDR2 YSYEKL. Here immunoSEQ multiplex PCR was the method, and the copy in TCRdb shows in-frame clones only, minus some. Here the sample spans 6,000 to 8,000 clones, around nine tenths being singletons. This chain joins TRBV4-1 and TRBJ2-1; D is uncertain. The sequenced sample was tumor tissue, obtained from a patient who underwent chemoradiotherapy. This receptor was taken from a human donor with HPV-associated anogenital cancer. CDR3 protein: CASSQFVGKAVNEQFF. The CDR3 region has the DNA TGCGCCAGCAGCCAATTCGTGGGAAAGGCTGTCAATGAGCAGTTCTTC.